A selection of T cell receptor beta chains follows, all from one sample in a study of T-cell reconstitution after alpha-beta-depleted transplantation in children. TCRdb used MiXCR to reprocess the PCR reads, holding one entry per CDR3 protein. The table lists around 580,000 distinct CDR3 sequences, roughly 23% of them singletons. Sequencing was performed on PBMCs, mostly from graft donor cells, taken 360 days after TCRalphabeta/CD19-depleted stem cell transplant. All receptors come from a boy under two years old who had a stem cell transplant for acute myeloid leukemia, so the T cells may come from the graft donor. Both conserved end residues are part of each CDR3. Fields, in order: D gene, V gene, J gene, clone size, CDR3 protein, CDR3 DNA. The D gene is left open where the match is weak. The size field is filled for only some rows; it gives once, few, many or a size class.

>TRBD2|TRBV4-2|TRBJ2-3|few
CASSQDQLAGARTDTQYF
TGTGCCAGCAGCCAAGATCAGCTAGCGGGGGCCCGCACAGATACGCAGTATTTT
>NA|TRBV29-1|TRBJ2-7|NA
CSVGGDLTYEQYF
TGCAGCGTTGGGGGGGATCTCACCTACGAGCAGTACTTC
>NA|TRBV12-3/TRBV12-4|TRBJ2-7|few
CASRPSEFIGRHYEQYF
TGTGCCAGCAGGCCTTCGGAGTTCATAGGACGGCATTACGAGCAGTACTTC
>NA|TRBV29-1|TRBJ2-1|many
CSVDSYNEQFF
TGCAGCGTTGACAGCTACAATGAGCAGTTCTTC
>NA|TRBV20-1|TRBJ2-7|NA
CSASAPVPLPKYEQYF
TGCAGTGCTAGCGCCCCCGTGCCGCTACCCAAGTACGAGCAGTACTTC
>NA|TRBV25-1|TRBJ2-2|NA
CASTTKGGTNTGELFF
TGTGCCAGCACAACGAAAGGGGGGACGAACACCGGGGAGCTGTTTTTT
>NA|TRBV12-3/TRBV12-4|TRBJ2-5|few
CASTLGMGTPQETQYF
TGTGCCAGCACCCTGGGGATGGGGACTCCCCAAGAGACCCAGTACTTC
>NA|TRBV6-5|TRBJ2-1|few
CASSWGGLKSHEQFF
TGTGCCAGCAGTTGGGGGGGGCTGAAGAGTCATGAGCAGTTCTTC
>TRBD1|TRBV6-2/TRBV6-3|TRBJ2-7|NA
CASSFSTGGYEQYF
TGTGCCAGCAGTTTCTCGACAGGGGGCTACGAGCAGTACTTC
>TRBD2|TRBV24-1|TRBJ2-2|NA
CATSDLQIAGDTGELFF
TGTGCCACCAGTGATTTGCAGATAGCGGGGGATACCGGGGAGCTGTTTTTT
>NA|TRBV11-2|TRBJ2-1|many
CASSLSNGYNEQFF
TGTGCCAGCAGCTTATCTAATGGGTACAATGAGCAGTTCTTC
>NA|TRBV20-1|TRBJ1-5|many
CSARRENDQPQHF
TGCAGTGCTAGAAGGGAGAACGATCAGCCCCAGCATTTT
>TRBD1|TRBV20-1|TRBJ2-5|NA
CSARDQGVEETQYF
TGCAGTGCTAGAGATCAGGGGGTGGAGGAGACCCAGTACTTC
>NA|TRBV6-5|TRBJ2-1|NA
CASSYDGGDTSSYNEQFF
TGTGCCAGCAGTTACGATGGCGGGGATACCAGCTCCTACAATGAGCAGTTCTTC
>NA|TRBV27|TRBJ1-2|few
CASSLSAGGPYYGYTF
TGTGCCAGCAGTCTTTCTGCGGGAGGGCCCTACTATGGCTACACCTTC
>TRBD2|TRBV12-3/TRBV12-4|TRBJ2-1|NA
CASTVAGGPNEQFF
TGTGCCAGCACCGTAGCGGGGGGGCCAAATGAGCAGTTCTTC
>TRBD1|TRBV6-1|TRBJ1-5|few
CASSSRDRGGNQPQHF
TGTGCCAGCAGTAGCCGGGACAGGGGCGGCAATCAGCCCCAGCATTTT
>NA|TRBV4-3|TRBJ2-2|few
CASSQDQSIAGGELFF
TGCGCCAGCAGCCAAGATCAATCTATAGCCGGCGGGGAGCTGTTTTTT
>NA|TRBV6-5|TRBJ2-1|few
CASSYQGPWEQFF
TGTGCCAGCAGTTATCAAGGACCCTGGGAGCAGTTCTTC
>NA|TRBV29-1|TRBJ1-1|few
CSVGGENTEAFF
TGCAGCGTTGGGGGGGAGAACACTGAAGCTTTCTTT
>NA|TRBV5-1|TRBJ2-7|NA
CASSLDHPGSSYEQYF
TGCGCCAGCAGCTTGGATCATCCGGGAAGCTCCTACGAGCAGTACTTC
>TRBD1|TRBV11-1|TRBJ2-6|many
CASSRHDGQGISGANVLTF
TGTGCCAGCAGCCGGCACGACGGACAGGGGATATCTGGGGCCAACGTCCTGACTTTC
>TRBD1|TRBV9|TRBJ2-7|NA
CASSLKTGTYEQYF
TGTGCCAGCAGCCTTAAGACAGGGACCTACGAGCAGTACTTC
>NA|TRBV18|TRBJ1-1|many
CASTAKGSGTEAFF
TGTGCCAGCACAGCCAAAGGGTCGGGAACTGAAGCTTTCTTT
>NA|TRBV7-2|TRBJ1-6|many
CASSLGWPNSPLHF
TGTGCCAGCAGCTTAGGGTGGCCTAATTCACCCCTCCACTTT
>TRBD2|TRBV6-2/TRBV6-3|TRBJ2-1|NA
CASSCLRTRSSYNEQFF
TGTGCCAGCAGTTGCCTTCGGACTAGGAGCTCCTACAATGAGCAGTTCTTC
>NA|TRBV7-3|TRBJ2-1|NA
CASSLAGQEQFF
TGTGCCAGCAGCTTAGCGGGGCAGGAGCAGTTCTTC
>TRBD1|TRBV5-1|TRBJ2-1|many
CASSSLMGQTYNEQFF
TGCGCCAGCAGCTCATTGATGGGACAGACCTACAATGAGCAGTTCTTC
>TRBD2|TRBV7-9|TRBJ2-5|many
CASSPDLTSGETQYF
TGTGCCAGCAGCCCGGATTTGACTAGCGGAGAGACCCAGTACTTC
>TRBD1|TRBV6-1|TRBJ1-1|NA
CASRARTGTEAFF
TGTGCCAGCAGAGCTCGGACAGGCACTGAAGCTTTCTTT
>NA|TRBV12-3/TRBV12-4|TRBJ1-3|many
CASSLGATGNTIYF
TGTGCCAGCAGTTTAGGAGCCACTGGAAACACCATATATTTT
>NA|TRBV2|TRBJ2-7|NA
CASSEDRPAYEQYF
TGTGCCAGCAGTGAAGATCGGCCAGCTTACGAGCAGTACTTC
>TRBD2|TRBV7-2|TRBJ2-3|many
CASSKAGGTDTQYF
TGTGCCAGCAGCAAAGCGGGAGGCACAGATACGCAGTATTTT
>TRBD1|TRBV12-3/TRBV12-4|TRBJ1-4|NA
CASSPPGTGGEKLFF
TGTGCCAGCAGTCCTCCCGGGACAGGGGGAGAAAAACTGTTTTTT
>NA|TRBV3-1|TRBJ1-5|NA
CASSQGGGSQPQHF
TGTGCCAGCAGCCAAGGTGGGGGGTCTCAGCCCCAGCATTTT
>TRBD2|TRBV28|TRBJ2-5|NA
CASSFIAGGGETQYF
TGTGCCAGCAGTTTCATAGCGGGGGGAGGAGAGACCCAGTACTTC
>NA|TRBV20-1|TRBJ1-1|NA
CSISHGIMNTEAFF
TGCAGCATATCGCACGGGATCATGAACACTGAAGCTTTCTTT
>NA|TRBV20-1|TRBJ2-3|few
CSAQTGAPRGDTQYF
TGCAGTGCGCAAACCGGGGCCCCGAGGGGAGATACGCAGTATTTT
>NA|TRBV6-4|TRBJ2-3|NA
CASSPLATQYF
TGTGCCAGCAGCCCCTTAGCTACGCAGTATTTT